This T cell receptor (beta chain) was sequenced in a study of Graves' ophthalmopathy and Graves' hyperthyroidism. General observations from the study: At roughly 67% sensitivity and approximately 74% specificity, the model predicted progression of the ophthalmopathy. Distinction of ophthalmopathy from stable hyperthyroidism by a 13-signature model reached approximately 89% sensitivity and roughly 81% specificity.

The CDR3 totals 14 residues. The V segment lost 6 bases and the J segment 3 bases; nucleotides outside the gene matches: 4. Investigators amplified TCR beta CDR3 regions from RNA transcripts. First-round RT-PCR used HTBI primers; second-round multiplex PCR followed. TCRdb re-analysed the multiplex PCR reads in MiXCR, keeping a single row per CDR3 protein. Among about 1.2 million distinct CDR3 sequences listed, approximately 35% were seen once. This clonotype came up many times. Its antigen is unknown. Hyperthyroidism patients, all newly diagnosed, had under 2 months' duration and ages of 18 to 65. Exclusion covered patients with other autoimmune diseases or uncontrolled infections (as well as pregnancy or lactation).

This sequence was found in an adult man with Graves' hyperthyroidism. The chain is built from TRBV12-3 or TRBV12-4 and TRBJ2-5; 10 bases line up with TRBD2. Sequencing input: peripheral blood or thyroid tissue (not recorded which). CDR3 bases: TGTGCCAGCAGCTTCGGACTAGCGGAAGAGACCCAGTACTTC. Protein: CASSFGLAEETQYF.